The 25 T cell receptor beta chains below come from one sample, sequenced in a study of cytomegalovirus exposure and HLA in healthy donors. PCR primers comprised 60 Vbeta and 13 Jbeta primers. TCRdb's copy holds only in-frame clones and misses some; the assay was immunoSEQ multiplex PCR. The sample consists of roughly 93,000 clones, around 80% of them appearing once. Source material: PBMCs. The source of these receptors is a man aged 18 to 29 in good health and CMV-seropositive.

The genes are TRBV9 and TRBJ2-5; D is unresolved. Germline V lookup: CDR1 SGDLS, CDR2 YYNGEE. Trimming stripped 0 bases from V and 2 bases from J, with 5 bases between. The CDR3 is 13 amino acids. The CDR3: CASSVGQQETQYF. In DNA form, the CDR3 reads TGTGCCAGCAGCGTAGGTCAGCAAGAGACCCAGTACTTC.

This clone has only a few counts. The rearrangement links TRBV6-4 to TRBJ1-2; 7 bases line up with TRBD1. V gave up 6 bases and J gave up 4 bases; unmatched junction bases: 11. CDR1 and CDR2 (germline): MRHNA, SNTAGT. The CDR3 covers 15 residues. The CDR3: CASRFLASGGYGYTF. As DNA, the CDR3 is TGTGCCAGCAGATTCCTAGCCTCAGGGGGCTATGGCTACACCTTC.

The J gene is TRBJ2-1, the V gene TRBV18; 7 bases match TRBD1. The V and J ends lost 7 bases and 8 bases, in that order; junction bases with no gene match: 2. This CDR3 region has 11 residues. Germline CDR1 KGHSH, CDR2 LQKENI. CDR3 coding DNA: TGTGCCAGCTTACAGGGGCATGAGCAGTTCTTC. This gives the protein CASLQGHEQFF.

This chain links TRBV9 with TRBJ2-5, with D possibly being TRBD1 (5 bases). Trimming stripped 1 base from V and 3 bases from J, with 13 bases between. This CDR3 spans 15 amino acids. CDR1 is SGDLS and CDR2 is YYNGEE in the germline V gene. The CDR3 DNA follows: TGTGCCAGCAGCGTACTAGGGGCGCTAAAAGAGACCCAGTACTTC. It specifies CASSVLGALKETQYF.

This clone was seen just once. The V gene is TRBV30, the J gene TRBJ1-1; TRBD1 aligns across 7 bases. Unmatched junction bases numbered 2, after V lost 4 bases and J lost 6 bases. The CDR3 is 11 amino acids. CDR1 is GTSNPN and CDR2 is SVGIG in the germline V gene (reference sequence). In DNA form, the CDR3 reads TGTGCCTGGAAAGGGGGCCCTGAAGCTTTCTTT. This encodes CAWKGGPEAFF.

J is TRBJ1-5 and V is TRBV4-2; 7 bases map to TRBD1. The CDR3 runs 16 residues. Germline V gene sequence: CDR1 LGHNA, CDR2 YNFKEQ. After removal of 4 bases from V and 4 bases from J, the junction contained 10 bases not matched to a gene. The CDR3 region is CASSRQRGRGNQPQHF. The CDR3 bases are TGTGCCAGCAGCCGCCAACGTGGCAGGGGGAATCAGCCCCAGCATTTT.

This rearrangement joins TRBV28 to TRBJ2-1, with 12 nucleotides matching TRBD2. V lost 3 bases, J lost 6 bases, and 6 bases stayed unmatched. The CDR3 runs to 16 residues. The germline V gene encodes CDR1 MDHEN and CDR2 SYDVKM. CDR3 nucleotides: TGTGCCAGCAGTTTCCCGGGACTAGCGGGTGTCAATGAGCAGTTCTTC. Encoded protein: CASSFPGLAGVNEQFF.

The chain has TRBV11-1 and TRBJ2-3, with D perhaps matching TRBD2 (6 bases). The CDR3 totals 15 residues. V lost 1 base, J lost 0 bases, and 8 bases lay in between. Germline V gives CDR1 SGHAT, CDR2 FQDESV (reference sequence). The CDR3 nucleotides are TGTGCCAGCAGCTTAGATCGGGGGAGCACAGATACGCAGTATTTT. Encoded protein: CASSLDRGSTDTQYF. Filled out from reference TRBV11-1 and TRBJ2-3, the complete variable domain reads EAEVAQSPRYKITEKSQAVAFWCDPISGHATLYWYRQILGQGPELLVQFQDESVVDDSQLPKDRFSAERLKGVDSTLKIQPAELGDSAMYLCASSLDRGSTDTQYFGPGTRLTVL.

This clone was observed once. The chain joins TRBV5-6 to TRBJ2-7, with 8 bases matching TRBD1. Losses at the gene ends were 0 bases for V and 2 bases for J; bases not matched to a gene: 4. In germline, CDR1 is SGHDT, CDR2 YYEEEE. The CDR3 runs 15 residues. The CDR3 protein is CASSLDGTGTYEQYF. The CDR3 nucleotides read TGTGCCAGCAGCTTGGACGGGACAGGAACCTACGAGCAGTACTTC.

This rearrangement joins TRBV6-6 to TRBJ2-5, with 10 bases lining up with TRBD1. The V and J ends lost 5 bases and 4 bases, in that order; junction bases with no gene match: 7. Germline values: CDR1 MNHNY, CDR2 SVGAGI (reference sequence). The length of the CDR3 is 15 residues. The CDR3 DNA reads as TGTGCCAGCAGTCGAAGACAGGGGGCCAGAGAGACCCAGTACTTC. Protein product: CASSRRQGARETQYF.

This sequence joins TRBV5-4 and TRBJ2-7; weak D call: TRBD1 (5 bases). This CDR3 comprises 13 residues. The V gene's germline CDR1 is SGHNT and CDR2 YYREEE (reference sequence). Trimming pared 9 bases from V and 4 bases from J, leaving 17 bases between. The CDR3, as DNA: TGTGCCACCTCCCCCAGGGTGAATTACGAGCAGTACTTC. Amino acids: CATSPRVNYEQYF.

The rearrangement uses TRBV15 and TRBJ1-4, with 8 nucleotides matching TRBD1. The ends lost 1 base at V and 7 bases at J; junction bases unmatched: 2. This CDR3 contains 14 residues. Germline assignment: CDR1 LNHNV and CDR2 YYDKDF (reference sequence). CDR3 region: CATSRAGGFEKLFF. The CDR3 coding sequence is TGTGCCACCAGCAGAGCAGGGGGCTTTGAAAAACTGTTTTTT. The variable domain in full, completed from reference TRBV15 and TRBJ1-4, reads DAMVIQNPRYQVTQFGKPVTLSCSQTLNHNVMYWYQQKSSQAPKLLFHYYDKDFNNEADTPDNFQSRRPNTSFCFLDIRSPGLGDTAMYLCATSRAGGFEKLFFGSGTQLSVL.

The rearrangement uses TRBV6-4 and TRBJ2-2, with 7 nucleotides matching TRBD2. The junction had 7 bases not matched to a gene; V was cut back by 8 bases and J by 4 bases. The CDR3 totals 14 residues. The germline CDR1 and CDR2 sequences are MRHNA and SNTAGT. CDR3 region: CASRTGGSTGELFF. The CDR3 DNA is TGTGCCAGCCGGACCGGGGGGTCCACCGGGGAGCTGTTTTTT.

A few counts support this clone. This rearrangement joins TRBV11-3 to TRBJ2-5; 7 bases line up with TRBD1. V was pared by 1 base and J by 2 bases, with 1 base of the junction left unmatched. Germline V gene sequence: CDR1 SGHNT, CDR2 YENEEA. The CDR3 runs 14 residues. CDR3 coding DNA: TGTGCCAGCAGCTTAGGACAGGGTCAAGAGACCCAGTACTTC. This translates into CASSLGQGQETQYF.

The V call is TRBV11-1, the J call TRBJ2-7; D may be TRBD1 (5 bases). This CDR3 is built from 16 residues. V was pared by 2 bases and J by 5 bases, with 19 bases between. CDR1 is SGHAT, CDR2 FQDESV, per germline (reference sequence). The CDR3 nucleotides read TGTGCCAGCAGCTTACTATCTAACAGGATCGCCCACGAGCAGTACTTC. Residues: CASSLLSNRIAHEQYF.

The genes are TRBV30 and TRBJ1-6; a weak D match, TRBD1 (5 bases). V was cut by 5 bases and J by 5 bases, with 13 bases left in between. The CDR3 runs to 14 residues. Germline V gene sequence: CDR1 GTSNPN, CDR2 SVGIG (reference sequence). The CDR3 loop reads CAWGDKGHNSPLHF. The CDR3 bases are TGTGCCTGGGGGGATAAGGGGCATAATTCACCCCTCCACTTT.

The chain is built from TRBV6-1 and TRBJ1-1; unclear D gene. Trimming pared 8 bases from V and 2 bases from J, leaving 12 bases between. This CDR3 spans 13 amino acids. CDR1 is MNHNS and CDR2 is SASEGT in the germline V gene. The CDR3 reads CASQSAVNTEAFF. As DNA, the CDR3 is TGTGCCAGCCAATCAGCGGTTAACACTGAAGCTTTCTTT.

The V and J genes are TRBV11-2 and TRBJ2-5, with D maybe TRBD1 (5 bases). V lost 2 bases and J lost 5, with 9 bases in between. Germline loops: CDR1 SGHAT, CDR2 FQNNGV. This CDR3 spans 13 amino acids. The CDR3 is CASSLIRQETQYF. In DNA, the CDR3 is TGTGCCAGCAGCTTAATTAGACAGGAGACCCAGTACTTC. The full variable domain, in which reference TRBV11-2 and TRBJ2-5 provide the parts outside the CDR3, is EAGVAQSPRYKIIEKRQSVAFWCNPISGHATLYWYQQILGQGPKLLIQFQNNGVVDDSQLPKDRFSAERLKGVDSTLKIQPAKLEDSAVYLCASSLIRQETQYFGPGTRLLVL.

The CDR3 here is CASSTPRSGGREQFF. DNA for the CDR3: TGTGCCAGCAGCACCCCTAGGAGCGGGGGGCGCGAGCAGTTCTTC. The rearrangement joins TRBV7-9 to TRBJ2-1, with 9 bases identical to TRBD2. This CDR3 has 15 residues. Germline V gene data show CDR1 as SEHNR and CDR2 as FQNEAQ (reference sequence). Unmatched junction bases numbered 12, after V lost 5 bases and J lost 10 bases.

This rearrangement joins TRBV5-1 to TRBJ2-1; D uncertain. The CDR3 has 17 residues. V lost 0 bases, J lost 1 base, and 14 bases lay in between. The germline CDR1 and CDR2 sequences are SGHRS and YFSETQ. CDR3 bases: TGCGCCAGCAGCTTGGTCACGGGTTCGCCTTCCTACAATGAGCAGTTCTTC. This sequence encodes CASSLVTGSPSYNEQFF.

The CDR3 sequence is CASSPLSSGGITDTQYF. In nucleotides, the CDR3 is TGTGCCAGCAGTCCGCTGAGTAGCGGGGGTATCACAGATACGCAGTATTTT. V and J are TRBV27 and TRBJ2-3, with 9 bases lining up with TRBD2. CDR1 and CDR2 from the germline V gene are MNHEY and SMNVEV (reference sequence). V shed 5 bases and J 2 bases; nucleotides not matched to a gene: 11. This CDR3 is 17 amino acids long.

The genes are TRBV28 and TRBJ2-7; 8 bases fit TRBD1. This CDR3 has 15 residues. Germline V CDR1 and CDR2: MDHEN, SYDVKM. V trimming: 6 bases; J trimming: 0 bases; junction bases outside the gene matches: 7. In DNA form, the CDR3 reads TGTGCCAGCAGGTTACCCAGGGGGCTCTCCTACGAGCAGTACTTC. This encodes CASRLPRGLSYEQYF.

The genes are TRBV28 and TRBJ1-5; no firm D call. This CDR3 contains 17 residues. Germline loops: CDR1 MDHEN, CDR2 SYDVKM. The germline V and J ends were trimmed by 3 bases and 0 bases, with 15 bases remaining between them. Here the CDR3 DNA reads TGTGCCAGCAGTTTGCGAATCGAGTCATATAGCAATCAGCCCCAGCATTTT. It specifies CASSLRIESYSNQPQHF.

This clone occurred a few times. This chain uses TRBV6-4 with TRBJ2-5; a weak D match, TRBD1 (7 bases). The length of the CDR3 is 12 residues. The germline V gene has CDR1 MRHNA and CDR2 SNTAGT. Trimming pared 11 bases from V and 2 bases from J, leaving 12 bases between. As DNA, the CDR3 is TGTGCCCGGGGGACAGCTCAAGAGACCCAGTACTTC. Its protein is CARGTAQETQYF.

The chain recombines TRBV18 with TRBJ1-1, with TRBD1 matching over 7 bases. Germline assignment: CDR1 KGHSH and CDR2 LQKENI. The length of the CDR3 is 14 residues. The V gene end was trimmed by 1 base and the J gene end by 8 bases; junction bases not matched to a gene: 7. CDR3 amino acids: CASSPQNRGSEAFF. CDR3 coding DNA: TGTGCCAGCTCACCACAAAACAGGGGCTCAGAAGCTTTCTTT.